The next 27 T cell receptor beta chains were all read from a single sample in a study of blood T cell repertoires in COVID-19. Using immunoSEQ multiplex PCR, the repertoire was profiled, and TCRdb retains in-frame clones only, with some absent. The profile shows a few hundred thousand clones, approximately 84% of them singletons. The sequenced sample was peripheral blood. These receptor sequences come from a man aged 45 to 65 who had recovered from COVID-19.

This chain's CDR3 is CASTPRLAGGPRSYEQYF. CDR3 in DNA: TGTGCCAGCACCCCACGACTAGCGGGAGGTCCCCGATCCTACGAGCAGTACTTC. The V call is TRBV11-2, the J call TRBJ2-7; 13 bases map to TRBD2. V lost 7 bases to trimming and J lost 1 base; unmatched junction nucleotides: 13. Looked up from germline, CDR1 is SGHAT and CDR2 is FQNNGV. This CDR3 has 18 amino acids.

The chain couples TRBV28 to TRBJ1-6, with 8 positions matching TRBD1. Germline CDR1 reads MDHEN; CDR2 reads SYDVKM. Germline trimming cut 9 bases from V and 7 bases from J; bases unmatched to any gene: 11. The CDR3 runs 15 residues. The DNA of the CDR3 is TGTGCCAGTACCCCCGGACAGGGATACAATTCACCCCTCCACTTT. Amino acids: CASTPGQGYNSPLHF. Looking up the rest from reference TRBV28 and TRBJ1-6 gives the full variable domain: DVKVTQSSRYLVKRTGEKVFLECVQDMDHENMFWYRQDPGLGLRLIYFSYDVKMKEKGDIPEGYSVSREKKERFSLILESASTNQTSMYLCASTPGQGYNSPLHFGNGTRLTVT.

The chain links TRBV18 to TRBJ2-2; D is perhaps TRBD2 (6 bases). V was trimmed by 0 bases and J by 4 bases, leaving 12 bases between them. Germline lookup yields CDR1 KGHSH and CDR2 LQKENI. This CDR3 spans 16 amino acids. The CDR3: CASSPPEGSGTGELFF. The CDR3 DNA follows: TGTGCCAGCTCACCACCGGAGGGTAGCGGCACCGGGGAGCTGTTTTTT.

The V call is TRBV9, the J call TRBJ2-1; 9 nucleotides line up with TRBD2. The CDR3 is 15 residues long. J was trimmed by 0 bases and V by 4 bases; bases with no gene match: 2. From germline, CDR1 is SGDLS and CDR2 YYNGEE. The CDR3 region is CASSPSGTSYNEQFF. For the CDR3, the DNA is TGTGCCAGCAGCCCTAGCGGGACCTCCTACAATGAGCAGTTCTTC.

The V gene is TRBV7-2, the J gene TRBJ1-2, with TRBD1 matching over 10 bases. The CDR3 runs 14 residues. V gave up 1 base and J gave up 7 bases; unmatched junction bases: 3. CDR1 SGHTA and CDR2 FQGNSA come from the germline V gene. The CDR3, as DNA: TGTGCCAGCAGCTTAGGGACAGGGGGGGGTGGCTACACCTTC. Its translation is CASSLGTGGGGYTF.

This chain links TRBV5-4 with TRBJ2-3; possibly TRBD1 for D (6 bases). The CDR3 runs 17 residues. V gave up 2 bases and J gave up 1 base, with 17 bases separating them. CDR1 SGHNT and CDR2 YYREEE come from the germline V gene (reference sequence). CDR3 protein: CASSFTYGTYRTDTQYF. CDR3 coding DNA: TGTGCCAGCAGCTTCACCTACGGGACATACCGCACAGATACGCAGTATTTT.

This clone has only one observation. CDR3 DNA: TGTGCCAGCATCCGGAGTCTAGCGGGATACAATGAGCAGTTCTTC. It yields the protein CASIRSLAGYNEQFF. The chain joins TRBV6-5 to TRBJ2-1, with 9 bases aligning to TRBD2. J was trimmed by 4 bases and V by 7 bases; bases with no gene match: 8. The CDR3 extends over 15 amino acids. Germline-derived CDR1 and CDR2 are MNHEY and SVGAGI.

V usage is TRBV3-1 (or the pseudogene TRBV3-2) and J usage is TRBJ2-7, with 13 nucleotides matching TRBD2. Trimming removed 2 bases from V and 9 bases from J; junction bases left unmatched: 10. In germline, CDR1 is LGHDT, CDR2 YNNKEL (reference sequence). The length of the CDR3 is 16 residues. The CDR3 loop is CASSQLLGTSGTWQYF. The CDR3 region has the DNA TGTGCCAGCAGCCAACTCCTGGGGACTAGCGGGACCTGGCAGTACTTC.

This clone was seen only once. The chain uses TRBV6-2 or TRBV6-3 and TRBJ1-5; tentative D call: TRBD1 (5 bases). With 6 bases removed from V and 0 bases from J, the gap between germline ends came to 15 bases. This CDR3 comprises 16 residues. The germline gives CDR1 MNHEY, CDR2 SVGEGT. CDR3 residues: CASSRQTVYSNQPQHF. The CDR3 DNA reads as TGTGCCAGCAGCCGACAGACAGTATATAGCAATCAGCCCCAGCATTTT.

The chain couples TRBV19 to TRBJ1-5, with D perhaps matching TRBD1 (5 bases). Germline loops: CDR1 LNHDA, CDR2 SQIVND (reference sequence). The germline V and J ends were trimmed by 4 bases and 6 bases, with 13 bases remaining between them. CDR3 length: 14 residues. CDR3 sequence reads: CASSTKGYGQPQHF. In DNA form, the CDR3 reads TGTGCCAGTAGTACGAAGGGGTACGGTCAGCCCCAGCATTTT. The variable domain in full, completed from reference TRBV19 and TRBJ1-5, reads DGGITQSPKYLFRKEGQNVTLSCEQNLNHDAMYWYRQDPGQGLRLIYYSQIVNDFQKGDIAEGYSVSREKKESFPLTVTSAQKNPTAFYLCASSTKGYGQPQHFGDGTRLSIL.

The chain recombines TRBV27 with TRBJ2-7; D gene ambiguous. Trimming cost V 4 bases and J 3 bases, with 4 bases left between them. Germline V gene lookup returns CDR1 MNHEY and CDR2 SMNVEV (reference sequence). The CDR3 is 11 amino acids. The CDR3 loop is CASSSRYEQYF. Here the CDR3 DNA reads TGTGCCAGCAGTTCCCGCTACGAGCAGTACTTC.

The chain is built from TRBV9 and TRBJ1-6; 10 positions match TRBD1. The J segment lost 7 bases and the V segment lost 8 bases, leaving 9 bases of the junction unmatched. The CDR3 consists of 15 residues. Per the germline V gene, CDR1 is SGDLS and CDR2 is YYNGEE. CDR3 region: CASRQGASKNSPLHF. The CDR3, as DNA: TGTGCCAGTAGACAGGGGGCAAGTAAGAATTCACCCCTCCACTTT.

This chain's CDR3 is CAWCRGRGEKLFF. The CDR3 DNA is TGTGCCTGGTGCAGGGGCCGAGGTGAAAAACTGTTTTTT. The chain is built from TRBV30 and TRBJ1-4; possible D gene TRBD1, 6 bases. The ends were cut back, 5 bases at V and 7 bases at J, with 14 bases in the middle. From germline, CDR1 is GTSNPN and CDR2 SVGIG (reference sequence). The CDR3 is 13 amino acids.

The chain joins TRBV5-1 to TRBJ2-1; 11 nucleotides align to TRBD2. Germline loops: CDR1 SGHRS, CDR2 YFSETQ. The CDR3 is 16 residues long. Trimming cost V 2 bases and J 6 bases; bases outside gene matches: 7. CDR3 sequence: CASSLVVAGGFNEQFF. The CDR3 nucleotides read TGCGCCAGCAGCTTAGTAGTAGCGGGAGGGTTCAATGAGCAGTTCTTC.

In DNA form, the CDR3 reads TGTGCCAGTCGTCGGACAGGCGAGCAGTACTTC. Protein sequence: CASRRTGEQYF. The chain recombines TRBV7-9 with TRBJ2-7, with 7 bases matching TRBD1. CDR1 SEHNR and CDR2 FQNEAQ come from the germline V gene (reference sequence). V was pared by 9 bases and J by 6 bases, with 5 bases of the junction left unmatched. The CDR3 is 11 residues long.

The rearrangement uses TRBV20-1 and TRBJ1-1; D ambiguous. The CDR3 has 11 amino acids. Germline CDR1 and CDR2: DFQATT and SNEGSKA (reference sequence). Trimming took off 5 bases at V and 4 bases at J, with 8 bases between the two ends. CDR3 in DNA: TGCAGTGCTCTAGGTCGCACTGAAGCTTTCTTT. Its protein is CSALGRTEAFF.

The rearrangement links TRBV7-9 to TRBJ2-7, with no clear D. Trimming stripped 9 bases from V and 6 bases from J, with 21 bases between. This CDR3 is built from 14 residues. Germline loops: CDR1 SEHNR, CDR2 FQNEAQ (reference sequence). In DNA, the CDR3 is TGTGCCAGTTTACCCGATTTGACGGCAGGCGAGCAGTACTTC. It translates to CASLPDLTAGEQYF.

This clone has only a few counts. The V and J genes are TRBV18 and TRBJ1-1, with a possible D match to TRBD1 (6 bases). Germline CDR1 KGHSH, CDR2 LQKENI. CDR3 length: 13 amino acids. V lost 7 bases and J lost 2, with 11 bases in between. Here the CDR3 reads CASCGQLNTEAFF. For the CDR3, the DNA is TGTGCCAGCTGTGGACAGCTTAACACTGAAGCTTTCTTT.

J is TRBJ1-5 and V is TRBV2; TRBD1 is a possible D gene (6 bases). CDR3 length: 13 amino acids. V lost 6 bases and J 9 bases, leaving 15 bases between the germline ends. Per the germline V gene, CDR1 is SNHLY and CDR2 is FYNNEI. CDR3 protein: CASRLQGSGPQHF. The CDR3 DNA reads TGTGCCAGCAGACTACAGGGTTCCGGGCCCCAGCATTTT.

The genes are TRBV7-2 and TRBJ2-7; 11 nucleotides match TRBD2. With V trimmed by 5 bases and J by 3 bases, 9 bases remained unmatched. Germline CDR1 and CDR2: SGHTA and FQGNSA. The length of the CDR3 is 16 residues. CDR3 residues: CASSHNAGTSGYEQYF. In DNA, the CDR3 is TGTGCCAGCAGCCACAACGCAGGGACTAGCGGCTACGAGCAGTACTTC.

The CDR3 nucleotides are TGTGCCAGCAGTGAAGGACTAGCCGGGATGGACTACGAGCAGTACTTC. As protein: CASSEGLAGMDYEQYF. The chain joins TRBV2 to TRBJ2-7; TRBD2 aligns across 7 bases. Trimming removed 1 base from V and 3 bases from J; junction bases left unmatched: 9. Germline lookup yields CDR1 SNHLY and CDR2 FYNNEI. The CDR3 covers 16 residues.

The rearrangement links TRBV27 to TRBJ2-1, with 12 bases aligning to TRBD2. J lost 4 bases, V lost 7 bases, and 11 bases had no gene match. Germline V gives CDR1 MNHEY, CDR2 SMNVEV (reference sequence). The CDR3 is 17 residues long. The CDR3 sequence is CASIPYRLAGVYNEQFF. DNA of the CDR3: TGTGCCAGCATCCCCTATAGACTAGCGGGAGTGTACAATGAGCAGTTCTTC.

V gene TRBV28 combines with J gene TRBJ2-1; 11 nucleotides match TRBD2. Germline loops: CDR1 MDHEN, CDR2 SYDVKM. The V and J ends lost 7 bases and 4 bases, in that order; junction bases with no gene match: 9. CDR3 length: 16 amino acids. CDR3 amino acids: CASNSGRAQGYNEQFF. The CDR3 DNA reads as TGTGCCAGCAATAGCGGGAGGGCCCAGGGATACAATGAGCAGTTCTTC.

This chain links TRBV10-3 with TRBJ1-1; 9 positions match TRBD1. Looked up from germline, CDR1 is ENHRY and CDR2 is SYGVKD. V was pared by 3 bases and J by 2 bases, with 4 bases of the junction left unmatched. The CDR3 sequence is 15 residues long. The CDR3 DNA reads as TGTGCCATCAGTGAACAGGGGGCAGGTAACACTGAAGCTTTCTTT. Translation: CAISEQGAGNTEAFF.

V and J are TRBV28 and TRBJ2-2; D is ambiguous. The germline gives CDR1 MDHEN, CDR2 SYDVKM. Trimming took off 3 bases at V and 0 bases at J, with 5 bases between the two ends. The CDR3 is 14 amino acids. The CDR3, as DNA: TGTGCCAGCAGTTTCTCCCCGAACACCGGGGAGCTGTTTTTT. Residues: CASSFSPNTGELFF.

The chain is built from TRBV28 and TRBJ1-5, with D possibly TRBD1 on 6 matching bases. The germline CDR1 and CDR2 sequences are MDHEN and SYDVKM. V lost 0 bases and J 6 bases, leaving 12 bases between the germline ends. The CDR3 has 15 residues. CDR3 bases: TGTGCCAGCAGTTTATGGGGGGCGCGCGGTCAGCCCCAGCATTTT. Its protein product is CASSLWGARGQPQHF.

CDR3 nucleotide sequence: TGTGCCAGTACGTTCGGCGGAGGGTTCACAGATACGCAGTATTTT. Protein product: CASTFGGGFTDTQYF. This rearrangement joins TRBV19 to TRBJ2-3; possibly TRBD2 for D (6 bases). Germline CDR1 LNHDA, CDR2 SQIVND (reference sequence). This CDR3 comprises 15 residues. V was shortened by 7 bases and J by 2 bases, with 16 bases between the two germline ends.